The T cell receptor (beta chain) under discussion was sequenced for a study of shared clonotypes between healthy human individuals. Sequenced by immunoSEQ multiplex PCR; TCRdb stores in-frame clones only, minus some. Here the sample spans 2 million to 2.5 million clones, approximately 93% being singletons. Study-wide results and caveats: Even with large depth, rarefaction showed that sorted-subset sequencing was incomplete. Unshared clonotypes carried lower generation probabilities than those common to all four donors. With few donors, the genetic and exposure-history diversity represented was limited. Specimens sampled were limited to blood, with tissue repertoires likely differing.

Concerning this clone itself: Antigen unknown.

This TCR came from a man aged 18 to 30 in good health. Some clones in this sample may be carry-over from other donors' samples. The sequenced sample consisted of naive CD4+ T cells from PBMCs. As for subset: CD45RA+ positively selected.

The CDR3 loop is CASSSRPGRGGQPQHF. CDR3 nucleotides: TGCGCCAGCAGCTCACGGCCGGGGAGAGGGGGGCAGCCCCAGCATTTT. V is TRBV5-1 and J is TRBJ1-5, with D possibly being TRBD1 (6 bases). CDR1 and CDR2 (germline): SGHRS, YFSETQ. The CDR3 length is 16 residues. V was pared by 3 bases and J by 7 bases, with 20 bases between.